One and the same sample provided the 10 T cell receptor beta chains below, sequenced in a study of vaccination effects on CD4 cells after COVID-19. Libraries were prepared by immunoSEQ multiplex PCR; TCRdb keeps only in-frame clonotypes and omits some of them. The table lists 35,000 to 40,000 clones, about 69% of them singletons. These receptors lack a known antigen. Expansion of antigen-specific CD4+ T cells with viral peptide pools was carried out by the ViraFEST assay before sequencing. It was after roughly ten days of culture that CD4+ T cells were isolated. Vaccinees lacked prior SARS-CoV-2 infection and tested negative for nucleocapsid antibodies. This specimen was CD4+ T cells from PBMCs cultured with HCoV-OC43 spike peptides, taken before COVID-19 vaccination. This sample's subset: HCoV-OC43 spike overlapping peptide pool stimulation. The source is a human donor who received a COVID-19 vaccine.

This clone was counted only a few times. The V call is TRBV3-1 (or the pseudogene TRBV3-2), the J call TRBJ1-1, with a weak D call TRBD1 (5 bases). This CDR3 is built from 12 residues. Between the trimmed V and J ends, which lost 5 bases and 4 bases, there was a span of 8 bases. CDR1 LGHDT and CDR2 YNNKEL come from the germline V gene (reference sequence). The CDR3: CASSSGGTEAFF. In DNA, the CDR3 is TGTGCCAGCAGCTCCGGGGGCACTGAAGCTTTCTTT.

The chain joins TRBV18 to TRBJ2-5; D remains ambiguous. Germline V gene data show CDR1 as KGHSH and CDR2 as LQKENI. CDR3 length: 14 residues. With 0 bases removed from V and 3 bases from J, the gap between germline ends came to 8 bases. DNA for the CDR3: TGTGCCAGCTCACCACCGACGTCAGAAGAGACCCAGTACTTC. It yields the protein CASSPPTSEETQYF.

The genes are TRBV4-2 and TRBJ2-7, with 12 bases lining up with TRBD2. Germline V lookup: CDR1 LGHNA, CDR2 YNFKEQ. The CDR3 extends over 14 amino acids. Losses at the gene ends were 4 bases for V and 2 bases for J; bases not matched to a gene: 0. The DNA for the CDR3 is TGTGCCAGCAGCCCTAGCGGGAGGGCCTACGAGCAGTACTTC. Its protein product is CASSPSGRAYEQYF.

The chain is built from TRBV3-1 (or the pseudogene TRBV3-2) and TRBJ2-4; unclear D gene. The CDR3 sequence is 13 residues long. V shed 0 bases and J shed 7 bases, with 7 bases lying between them. Germline CDR1 and CDR2: LGHDT and YNNKEL (reference sequence). In nucleotides, the CDR3 is TGTGCCAGCAGCCAAGACTATAGGAACATTCAGTACTTC. It translates to CASSQDYRNIQYF.

The chain couples TRBV2 to TRBJ1-2; D may be TRBD1 (5 bases). Germline V gene lookup returns CDR1 SNHLY and CDR2 FYNNEI. The CDR3 is 12 amino acids. V lost 11 bases, J lost 10 bases, and 20 bases lay in between. CDR3 amino acids: CASVGQGHVYTF. CDR3 bases: TGTGCCTCGGTTGGGCAGGGTCATGTCTACACCTTC.

The rearrangement links TRBV5-4 to TRBJ2-2; a weak D match, TRBD1 (6 bases). This CDR3 comprises 15 residues. Per the germline V gene, CDR1 is SGHNT and CDR2 is YYREEE (reference sequence). Trimming removed 6 bases at V and 6 bases at J, with 18 bases between. The CDR3 nucleotides are TGTGCCAGCACCCCGTCTGGGGGCAGGGCCGGGGAGCTGTTTTTT. Protein sequence: CASTPSGGRAGELFF.

This clone was detected only a few times. The chain links TRBV5-4 to TRBJ2-3; the match to TRBD2 covers 14 bases. CDR3 length: 16 amino acids. Trimming at V came to 3 bases and at J to 5 bases, leaving 5 bases not matched to a gene. CDR1 and CDR2 from the germline V gene are SGHNT and YYREEE (reference sequence). CDR3 sequence (DNA): TGTGCCAGCAGCTCTCGACTAGCGGGAGGGAGAGATACGCAGTATTTT. Translating it yields CASSSRLAGGRDTQYF.

In this sample, this clone turned up a few times. The chain couples TRBV7-9 to TRBJ2-7; 9 bases fit TRBD1. The length of the CDR3 is 14 residues. V lost 3 bases and J lost 3; bases outside the gene matches: 3. CDR1 and CDR2 (germline): SEHNR, FQNEAQ (reference sequence). The CDR3 protein is CASSLGQGYYEQYF. For the CDR3, the DNA is TGTGCCAGCAGCTTGGGACAGGGTTACTACGAGCAGTACTTC.

Only one count was recorded for this clone. V is TRBV12-5 and J is TRBJ1-2; 8 bases align to TRBD1. The CDR3 sequence is 13 residues long. Germline V gene lookup returns CDR1 LGHNT and CDR2 FRNRAP. V trimming: 4 bases; J trimming: 8 bases; junction bases outside the gene matches: 6. This CDR3 is CASGSSDRDGYTF. CDR3 coding DNA: TGTGCTAGTGGTTCCTCGGACAGGGACGGCTACACCTTC.

This clone appeared many times. The chain recombines TRBV27 with TRBJ2-2; TRBD1 matches at 8 bases. Trimming at V came to 6 bases and at J to 4 bases, leaving 7 bases not matched to a gene. The CDR3 has 15 amino acids. The V gene's germline CDR1 is MNHEY and CDR2 SMNVEV (reference sequence). CDR3 nucleotide sequence: TGTGCCAGCAGCCCGACAGGGGTTATCACCGGGGAGCTGTTTTTT. As protein: CASSPTGVITGELFF.